This TCR beta chain was identified in a study of shared clonotypes between healthy human individuals (dated by TCRdb to 2018 to 2021). For context, the study as a whole: A couple of women and a few men aged 18 to 49 years were included in the cohort. Per donor, three plates each were used for CD4 naive and CD4 memory, two for CD8 naive, and one for CD8 memory. The study deeply sequenced blood TCR repertoires of five healthy adults to estimate repertoire size and the extent of clonotype sharing between individuals. Different laboratories and diverse techniques were used to prepare libraries and sequence TCR repertoires, to increase sequencing depth and limit assay-specific biases. Between about 0.9 and 8.9 billion PBMCs per donor were obtained by leukapheresis.

This clone was recorded once. The antigen this receptor binds is unknown. No clone much larger than this one lies a single base away; base qualities are absent. Healthy HIV-negative adults with no recently reported acute infections or vaccinations were included as donors. All donors were Caucasian adults living in Nashville, Tennessee, USA. CD4+ T cells were enriched by magnetic negative selection, after which naive cells were positively selected on CD45RA and the negative fraction was taken as the memory subset. After blood collection by leukapheresis, PBMCs were isolated using Ficoll-Histopaque density gradient centrifugation and then cryopreserved in the vapor phase of liquid nitrogen. Analytical flow cytometry was used to check the purity and quantity of every magnetically sorted T cell population. From each sorted fraction, genomic DNA was isolated and quantified by UV absorbance on a Nanodrop 2000c.

Germline trimming amounts to 8 bases on V and 3 bases on J, with 9 as the count of junction bases outside the gene matches. The CDR3 spans 14 residues, from the cysteine through the phenylalanine. Of the read, only the CDR3 DNA is kept; its 42 bases are in frame from base 1. Looking up the germline V gene yields CDR1 SNHLY and CDR2 FYNNEI. Using the deep immunoSEQ assay, multiplex PCR amplified TCR CDR3 regions from genomic DNA. Genomic DNA extracted from each cell subset was distributed evenly over all wells of several immunoSEQ 96-well plates, and each plate served as one replicate. Each replicate PCR for sorted subsets received roughly 200 ng genomic DNA, equal to roughly 33,000 T cell genomes. Purified libraries were measured with a Qubit 3.0 fluorometer, size-checked on a Bioanalyzer 2100, and measured again with the KAPA Library Quantification kit. Every immunoSEQ 96-well plate was sequenced on a separate single-read 150-cycle Illumina NextSeq 550 flow cell. The study's own analysis went as follows. Because only junctional sequences without quality scores were contained in the immunoSEQ output, filtering matching that applied to full-length reads could not be performed. To assign V/J genes and CDR3, sequences were annotated against IMGT germline references using PyIR, a Python wrapper for IgBLAST v1.9. Any read was removed if the V/J assignment was weak (E-value above 1e-6), the CDR3 was missing, or the read contained stop codons, out-of-frame junctions, or ambiguous translated residues. A V3J clonotype was defined by an identical inferred V gene, J gene, and CDR3 amino acid sequence. Percentage overlap between repertoires was calculated by dividing the number of shared unique clonotypes by the size of the smaller repertoire. Repertoire richness was assessed with RTK rarefaction, the Chao1 estimator, and Recon v2.1 estimates of unobserved clonotypes. Generation probabilities were computed with OLGA for all TCRbeta clonotypes obtained by the gDNA method from several donors. TCRdb provides this immuneACCESS table in a form limited to in-frame rearrangements. Some clones are lacking; in checked studies, under half of them reflect an unresolved V gene, and why the rest are absent is not known. Clone size and the V and J calls come from that table; the DNA yielded D and trimming. This sample gives roughly 1,600,000 clones in total; around 98.5% of them show up just once. The ten largest clones represent over 0.3% of the sample.

Paper-wide results and their limitations: Incomplete sequencing was indicated by rarefaction of sorted-subset datasets, despite the large sequencing depth. Sampling was limited to blood, and TCR repertoires in tissue likely differ from TCR repertoires in blood. Compared with non-shared clonotypes, the clonotypes found in all four sorted-subset donors had higher generation probabilities. Because the study included a small number of donors, the genetic and exposure-history diversity represented was limited. Pairwise subsampling indicated that sequencing depth was expected to affect the degree of clonotype sharing among donors. Across a few donors, roughly 5.4% of naive CD4, around 3.5% of naive CD8, approximately 2.5% of memory CD4, and over 0.35% of memory CD8 clonotypes were shared. Naive subsets generally had larger estimated clonotype richness than memory subsets did.

The origin of this receptor is a man aged 25 to 40 in good health. Recombination joined TRBV2 with TRBJ2-7; 8 junctional bases match TRBD2. Specimen: naive CD4+ T cells sorted from blood. What the cell subset or site label conveys for this sample: CD45RA+ positively selected. The base sequence is TGTGCCAGCGGGGCGTCTAGCGGGTTCTACGAGCAGTACTTC. Translated, it gives CASGASSGFYEQYF.